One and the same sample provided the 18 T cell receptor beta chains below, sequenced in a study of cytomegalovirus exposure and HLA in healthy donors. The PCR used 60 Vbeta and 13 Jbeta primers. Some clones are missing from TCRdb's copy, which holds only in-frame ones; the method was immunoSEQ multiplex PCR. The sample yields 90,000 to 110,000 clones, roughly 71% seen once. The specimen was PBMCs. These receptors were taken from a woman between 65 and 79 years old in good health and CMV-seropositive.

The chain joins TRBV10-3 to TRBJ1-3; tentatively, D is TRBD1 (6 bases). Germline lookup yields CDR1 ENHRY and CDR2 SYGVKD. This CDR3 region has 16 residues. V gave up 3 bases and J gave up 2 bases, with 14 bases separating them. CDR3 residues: CAISDVGRTAGNTIYF. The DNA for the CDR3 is TGTGCCATCAGTGATGTAGGTCGGACAGCTGGAAACACCATATATTTT.

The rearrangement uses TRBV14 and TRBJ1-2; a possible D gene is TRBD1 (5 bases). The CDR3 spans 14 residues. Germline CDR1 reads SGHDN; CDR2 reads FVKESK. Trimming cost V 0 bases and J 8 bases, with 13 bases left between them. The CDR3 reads CASSQDRVTRGYTF. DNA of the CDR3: TGTGCCAGCAGCCAAGACAGGGTAACTCGCGGCTACACCTTC.

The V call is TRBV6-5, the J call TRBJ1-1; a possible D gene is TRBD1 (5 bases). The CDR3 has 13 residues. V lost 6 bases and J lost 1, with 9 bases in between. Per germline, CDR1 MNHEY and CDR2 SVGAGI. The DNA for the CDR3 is TGTGCCAGCAGACAGGTCTCGAACACTGAAGCTTTCTTT. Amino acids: CASRQVSNTEAFF.

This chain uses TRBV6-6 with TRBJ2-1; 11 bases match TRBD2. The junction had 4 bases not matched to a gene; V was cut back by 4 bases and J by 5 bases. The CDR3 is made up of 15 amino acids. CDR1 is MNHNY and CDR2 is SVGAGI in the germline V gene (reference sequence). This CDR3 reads CASSFTSGGNNEQFF. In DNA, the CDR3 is TGTGCCAGCAGTTTTACTAGCGGGGGAAACAATGAGCAGTTCTTC.

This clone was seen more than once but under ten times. CDR3 amino acids: CASSESGLNEQFF. For the CDR3, the DNA is TGTGCCAGCAGTGAAAGTGGACTCAATGAGCAGTTCTTC. The rearrangement links TRBV2 to TRBJ2-1; D may be TRBD2 (5 bases). V shed 2 bases and J shed 6 bases, with 8 bases lying between them. The CDR3 is 13 residues long. From germline, CDR1 is SNHLY and CDR2 FYNNEI.

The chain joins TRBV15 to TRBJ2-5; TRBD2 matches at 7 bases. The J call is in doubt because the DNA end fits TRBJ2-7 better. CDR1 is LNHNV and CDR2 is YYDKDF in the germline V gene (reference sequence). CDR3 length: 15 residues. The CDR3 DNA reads TGTGCCACCAGCAGAGATCTGGGGGGGATCTACGAGCAGTACTTC. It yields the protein CATSRDLGGIYEQYF.

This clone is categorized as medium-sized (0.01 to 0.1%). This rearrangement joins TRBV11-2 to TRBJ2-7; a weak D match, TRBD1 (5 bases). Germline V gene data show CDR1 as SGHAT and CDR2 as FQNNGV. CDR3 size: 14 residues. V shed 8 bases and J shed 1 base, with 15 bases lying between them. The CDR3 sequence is CASPPDKESYEQYF. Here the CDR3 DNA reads TGTGCCAGCCCCCCGGACAAGGAATCCTACGAGCAGTACTTC.

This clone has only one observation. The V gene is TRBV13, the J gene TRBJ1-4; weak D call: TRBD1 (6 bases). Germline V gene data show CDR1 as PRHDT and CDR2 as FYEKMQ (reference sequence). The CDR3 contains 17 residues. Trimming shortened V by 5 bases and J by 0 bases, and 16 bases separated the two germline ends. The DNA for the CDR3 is TGTGCCAGCAGCCGGGGACACTGGGGGTCAACTAATGAAAAACTGTTTTTT. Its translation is CASSRGHWGSTNEKLFF.

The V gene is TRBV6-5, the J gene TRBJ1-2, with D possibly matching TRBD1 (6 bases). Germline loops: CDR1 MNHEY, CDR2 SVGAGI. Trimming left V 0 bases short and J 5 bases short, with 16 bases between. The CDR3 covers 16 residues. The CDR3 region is CASSYSNRRTEYGYTF. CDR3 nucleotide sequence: TGTGCCAGCAGTTACTCGAATCGTCGGACAGAATATGGCTACACCTTC.

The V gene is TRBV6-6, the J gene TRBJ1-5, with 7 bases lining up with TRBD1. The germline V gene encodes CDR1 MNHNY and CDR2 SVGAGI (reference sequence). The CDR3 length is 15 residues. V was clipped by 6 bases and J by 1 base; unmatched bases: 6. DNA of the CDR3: TGTGCCAGCAGAATAGGGACAGACAGCAATCAGCCCCAGCATTTT. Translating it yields CASRIGTDSNQPQHF.

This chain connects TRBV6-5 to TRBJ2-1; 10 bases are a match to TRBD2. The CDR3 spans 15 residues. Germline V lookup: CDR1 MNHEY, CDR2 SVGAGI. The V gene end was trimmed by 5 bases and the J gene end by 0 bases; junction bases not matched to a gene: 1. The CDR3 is CASSTSGASYNEQFF. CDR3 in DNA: TGTGCCAGCAGTACTAGCGGGGCCTCCTACAATGAGCAGTTCTTC.

CDR3 sequence: CASRGPGTGGGYTF. CDR3 nucleotide sequence: TGTGCCAGCAGGGGACCCGGGACAGGGGGAGGCTACACCTTC. The chain uses TRBV6-5 and TRBJ1-2, with 11 bases that match TRBD1. The trim removed 6 bases at V and 8 bases at J, leaving 8 bases unmatched. This CDR3 region has 14 residues. CDR1 is MNHEY, CDR2 SVGAGI, per germline.

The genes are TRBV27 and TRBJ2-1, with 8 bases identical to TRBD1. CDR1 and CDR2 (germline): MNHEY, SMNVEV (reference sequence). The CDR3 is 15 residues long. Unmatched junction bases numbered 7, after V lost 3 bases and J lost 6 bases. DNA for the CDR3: TGTGCCAGCAGTTTCGGACAGGGTAGGATCAATGAGCAGTTCTTC. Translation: CASSFGQGRINEQFF.

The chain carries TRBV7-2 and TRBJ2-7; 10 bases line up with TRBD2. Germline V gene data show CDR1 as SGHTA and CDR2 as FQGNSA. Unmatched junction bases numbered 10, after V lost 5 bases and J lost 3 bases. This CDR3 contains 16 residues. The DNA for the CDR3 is TGTGCCAGCAGCCCCGCCGGGACTAGCGTAATCTACGAGCAGTACTTC. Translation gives CASSPAGTSVIYEQYF.

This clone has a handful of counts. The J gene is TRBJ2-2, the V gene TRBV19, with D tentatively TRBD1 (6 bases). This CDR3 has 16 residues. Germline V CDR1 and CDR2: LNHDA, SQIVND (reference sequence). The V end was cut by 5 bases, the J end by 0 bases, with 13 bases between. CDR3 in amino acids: CASSAGTPANTGELFF. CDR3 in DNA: TGTGCCAGTAGTGCCGGGACACCAGCGAACACCGGGGAGCTGTTTTTT.

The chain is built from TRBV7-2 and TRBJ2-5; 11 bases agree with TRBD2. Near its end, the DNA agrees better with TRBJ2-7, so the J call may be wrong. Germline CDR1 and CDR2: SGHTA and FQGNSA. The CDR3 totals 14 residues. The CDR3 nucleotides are TGTGCCAGCAGACTAGCGGGGGCAACCTACGAGCAGTACTTC. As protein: CASRLAGATYEQYF.

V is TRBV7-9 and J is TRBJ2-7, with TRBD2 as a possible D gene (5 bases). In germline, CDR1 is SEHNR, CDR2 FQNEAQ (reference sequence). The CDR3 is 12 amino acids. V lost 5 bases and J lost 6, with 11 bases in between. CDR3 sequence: CASSAGVSEQYF. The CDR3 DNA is TGTGCCAGCAGCGCCGGGGTCAGCGAGCAGTACTTC.

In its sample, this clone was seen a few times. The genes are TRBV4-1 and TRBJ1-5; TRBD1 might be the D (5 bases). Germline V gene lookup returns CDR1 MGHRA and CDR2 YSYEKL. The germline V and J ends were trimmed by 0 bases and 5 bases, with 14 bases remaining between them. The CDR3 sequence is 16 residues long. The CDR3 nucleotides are TGCGCCAGCAGCCAAGATACCGCAGGGAATCATCAGCCCCAGCATTTT. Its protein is CASSQDTAGNHQPQHF.